Shown below are 31 T cell receptor beta chains from a single sample sequenced in a study of CD8+ T cells in alopecia areata. The authors extracted RNA and reverse transcribed it into cDNA as the sequencing template. Generated by immunoSEQ multiplex PCR, the TCRdb table keeps only in-frame clones and is missing some. The repertoire holds over 150,000 clones, with around three fifths as singletons. Sequenced material: CD4+ T cells sorted from blood, taken at week 0. The receptors here all came from a human donor with alopecia areata.

The rearrangement joins TRBV30 to TRBJ2-3, with D maybe TRBD1 (5 bases). Per the germline V gene, CDR1 is GTSNPN and CDR2 is SVGIG (reference sequence). This CDR3 has 14 amino acids. V shed 0 bases and J shed 5 bases, with 12 bases lying between them. CDR3 in amino acids: CAWSVNRQIDTQYF. CDR3 DNA: TGTGCCTGGAGTGTCAACAGGCAGATAGATACGCAGTATTTT. Variable domain in full (rest from reference TRBV30 and TRBJ2-3): SQTIHQWPATLVQPVGSPLSLECTVEGTSNPNLYWYRQAAGRGLQLLFYSVGIGQISSEVPQNLSASRPQDRQFILSSKKLLLSDSGFYLCAWSVNRQIDTQYFGPGTRLTVL.

CDR3 in DNA: TGTGCCAGCAGCCCCCAGGTACAGGGGAAGGTGTACTTC. Translation: CASSPQVQGKVYF. J is TRBJ2-7 and V is TRBV7-9, with 7 bases lining up with TRBD1. Germline V lookup: CDR1 SEHNR, CDR2 FQNEAQ (reference sequence). This CDR3 is built from 13 residues. V dropped 5 bases and J dropped 12; count of bases not matched to a gene: 13.

This clone was seen a few times. The rearrangement links TRBV5-1 to TRBJ2-6; TRBD1 matches at 9 bases. The V and J ends lost 4 bases and 0 bases, in that order; junction bases with no gene match: 5. The CDR3 runs to 17 residues. The germline CDR1 and CDR2 sequences are SGHRS and YFSETQ. CDR3 coding DNA: TGCGCCAGCAGCGTCCGGACAGGGGCCTCTGGGGCCAACGTCCTGACTTTC. Translated, it gives CASSVRTGASGANVLTF.

In its sample, this clone was seen once. This sequence joins TRBV30 and TRBJ2-1, with D tentatively TRBD1 (5 bases). Germline loops: CDR1 GTSNPN, CDR2 SVGIG (reference sequence). The CDR3 covers 14 residues. V was pared by 4 bases and J by 3 bases, with 13 bases between. Here the CDR3 DNA reads TGTGCCTGGAATAGGGGCGGCGGCTACAATGAGCAGTTCTTC. Encoded protein: CAWNRGGGYNEQFF.

This clone appeared a single time. The chain employs TRBV6-6 and TRBJ2-5; the D call may be TRBD1 or TRBD2 (5 bases each). This CDR3 has 11 residues. Germline V CDR1 and CDR2: MNHNY, SVGAGI (reference sequence). V lost 8 bases, J lost 4 bases, and 8 bases lay in between. The CDR3 loop reads CASGGRETQYF. CDR3 sequence (DNA): TGTGCCAGCGGGGGAAGAGAGACCCAGTACTTC.

This chain connects TRBV29-1 to TRBJ2-7; unclear D gene. The CDR3 is made up of 11 amino acids. Germline CDR1 and CDR2: SQVTM and ANQGSEA. Trimming shortened V by 4 bases and J by 5 bases, and 9 bases separated the two germline ends. The CDR3: CSVAFSDEQYF. DNA for the CDR3: TGCAGCGTTGCTTTTTCTGACGAGCAGTACTTC.

This clone was counted only a few times. The V gene is TRBV6-6, the J gene TRBJ2-7, with 8 positions matching TRBD2. CDR3 size: 15 residues. Losses at the gene ends were 6 bases for V and 1 base for J; bases not matched to a gene: 8. Per the germline V gene, CDR1 is MNHNY and CDR2 is SVGAGI (reference sequence). CDR3 amino acids: CASSRVLAGSYEQYF. The CDR3 DNA sequence: TGTGCCAGCAGCCGAGTTCTAGCGGGTTCCTACGAGCAGTACTTC.

This clone came up once. In nucleotides, the CDR3 is TGTGCCTGGAGATACAGGGGTACTGGGGCCAACGTCCTGACTTTC. It translates to CAWRYRGTGANVLTF. The chain has TRBV30 and TRBJ2-6; 7 bases line up with TRBD1. Germline-derived CDR1 and CDR2 are GTSNPN and SVGIG (reference sequence). Losses at the gene ends were 3 bases for V and 2 bases for J; bases not matched to a gene: 4. CDR3 length equals 15 residues. The variable domain in full, completed from reference TRBV30 and TRBJ2-6, reads SQTIHQWPATLVQPVGSPLSLECTVEGTSNPNLYWYRQAAGRGLQLLFYSVGIGQISSEVPQNLSASRPQDRQFILSSKKLLLSDSGFYLCAWRYRGTGANVLTFGAGSRLTVL.

V gene TRBV30 combines with J gene TRBJ1-2, with TRBD1 as a possible D gene (5 bases). The CDR3 has 13 residues. Germline-derived CDR1 and CDR2 are GTSNPN and SVGIG (reference sequence). Trimming removed 4 bases from V and 4 bases from J, with 13 bases in between. CDR3 DNA sequence: TGTGCCTGGAATCTTAAGGGGACCTATGGCTACACCTTC. Encoded protein: CAWNLKGTYGYTF.

This chain links TRBV5-1 with TRBJ2-5, with D maybe TRBD1 (6 bases). The V end was cut by 4 bases, the J end by 1 base, with 14 bases between. The CDR3 is made up of 15 amino acids. Germline lookup yields CDR1 SGHRS and CDR2 YFSETQ. The CDR3 DNA sequence: TGCGCCAGCAGCCACAAGTTGACAGGCCAAGAGACCCAGTACTTC. Its translation: CASSHKLTGQETQYF. Drawing the rest from reference TRBV5-1 and TRBJ2-5, the complete variable domain is KAGVTQTPRYLIKTRGQQVTLSCSPISGHRSVSWYQQTPGQGLQFLFEYFSETQRNKGNFPGRFSGRQFSNSRSEMNVSTLELGDSALYLCASSHKLTGQETQYFGPGTRLLVL.

This clone was counted a few times. This chain joins TRBV27 and TRBJ1-4; D not certain. V lost 4 bases, J lost 7 bases, and 16 bases lay in between. This CDR3 contains 15 residues. Germline CDR1 is MNHEY and CDR2 is SMNVEV (reference sequence). The CDR3 nucleotides read TGTGCCAGCAGTTACGACTACAGAAATAGTGAAAAACTGTTTTTT. Its translation: CASSYDYRNSEKLFF.

The gene calls are TRBV29-1 and TRBJ2-5, with TRBD1 matching 7 bases. The CDR3 is 14 amino acids. Looked up from germline, CDR1 is SQVTM and CDR2 is ANQGSEA. The V gene end was trimmed by 4 bases and the J gene end by 5 bases; junction bases not matched to a gene: 10. Here the CDR3 DNA reads TGCAGCGTTGTCGGACAGGCCGCAAGGGAGACCCAGTACTTC. This encodes CSVVGQAARETQYF.

The gene calls are TRBV29-1 and TRBJ2-4; D gene unclear. CDR3 length equals 11 residues. In germline, CDR1 is SQVTM, CDR2 ANQGSEA. Trimming shortened V by 3 bases and J by 9 bases, and 9 bases separated the two germline ends. Here the CDR3 reads CSVESPTIQYF. The CDR3 DNA reads as TGCAGCGTTGAGAGCCCCACCATTCAGTACTTC.

The J gene is TRBJ2-5, the V gene TRBV29-1; perhaps TRBD1 as D (6 bases). V was cut by 5 bases and J by 1 base, with 11 bases left in between. This CDR3 spans 13 amino acids. Germline assignment: CDR1 SQVTM and CDR2 ANQGSEA. The CDR3, as DNA: TGCAGCGTTCAGGGACACCTCCAAGAGACCCAGTACTTC. It translates to CSVQGHLQETQYF.

The chain recombines TRBV25-1 with TRBJ2-4; D is unclear. V shed 5 bases and J shed 8 bases, with 7 bases lying between them. Germline assignment: CDR1 MGHDK and CDR2 SYGVNS. The CDR3 loop spans 11 amino acids. The CDR3 bases are TGTGCCAGCAGTCAGATGGACATTCAGTACTTC. Protein sequence: CASSQMDIQYF.

This clone showed up just a few times. The J gene is TRBJ2-3, the V gene TRBV18; no definite D call. CDR3 size: 15 residues. The germline V and J ends were trimmed by 1 base and 0 bases, with 8 bases remaining between them. In germline, CDR1 is KGHSH, CDR2 LQKENI. The CDR3 DNA follows: TGTGCCAGCTCACCACGGCAGGAGAGCACAGATACGCAGTATTTT. This encodes CASSPRQESTDTQYF.

The rearrangement joins TRBV5-1 to TRBJ2-1, with no clear D. The germline V and J ends were trimmed by 0 bases and 1 base, with 5 bases remaining between them. This CDR3 comprises 14 residues. Germline CDR1 and CDR2: SGHRS and YFSETQ. CDR3 residues: CASSLAQSYNEQFF. Here the CDR3 DNA reads TGCGCCAGCAGCTTGGCACAGTCCTACAATGAGCAGTTCTTC.

This clone was found many times. The CDR3 protein is CAIRPGQGADTQYF. The DNA of the CDR3 is TGTGCCATCAGACCGGGACAGGGAGCGGATACGCAGTATTTT. The J gene is TRBJ2-3, the V gene TRBV10-3, with 9 bases fitting TRBD1. Germline lookup yields CDR1 ENHRY and CDR2 SYGVKD. With V trimmed by 6 bases and J by 6 bases, 7 bases remained unmatched. CDR3 length: 14 amino acids.

The chain uses TRBV10-3 and TRBJ1-6; D not certain. This CDR3 has 15 amino acids. V lost 5 bases to trimming and J lost 7 bases, with 15 bases between them. Germline values: CDR1 ENHRY, CDR2 SYGVKD. CDR3 coding DNA: TGTGCCATCAGTCAGACCGATACCTTAAATTCACCCCTCCACTTT. This sequence encodes CAISQTDTLNSPLHF.

The rearrangement joins TRBV7-6 to TRBJ2-3; unclear D gene. The V and J ends lost 7 bases and 7 bases respectively, with 18 bases between them. Germline V lookup: CDR1 SGHVS, CDR2 FNYEAQ. CDR3 length equals 14 residues. The CDR3 coding sequence is TGTGCCAGCATCCCAGCAATCTACTCGAATACGCAGTATTTT. It specifies CASIPAIYSNTQYF.

CDR3 DNA: TGTGCCAGCTCACCCCGCCAGGACTATGGCTACACCTTC. Amino acids: CASSPRQDYGYTF. The J gene is TRBJ1-2, the V gene TRBV18; D is ambiguous. With 3 bases removed from V and 3 bases from J, the gap between germline ends came to 8 bases. Germline CDR1 reads KGHSH; CDR2 reads LQKENI. The CDR3 is 13 amino acids.

The chain couples TRBV15 to TRBJ1-6; no definite D call. V lost 1 base and J lost 6, with 10 bases in between. Looked up from germline, CDR1 is LNHNV and CDR2 is YYDKDF (reference sequence). The CDR3 has 15 residues. CDR3 protein: CATSRARVANSPLHF. CDR3 in DNA: TGTGCCACCAGCAGAGCTCGGGTTGCTAATTCACCCCTCCACTTT.

The V and J genes are TRBV11-3 and TRBJ2-2; D unclear. CDR1 and CDR2 (germline): SGHNT, YENEEA. The ends were cut back, 6 bases at V and 6 bases at J, with 8 bases in the middle. CDR3 size: 12 residues. The CDR3 loop reads CASSHQAGELFF. The CDR3 DNA reads TGTGCCAGCAGTCATCAGGCCGGGGAGCTGTTTTTT.

The V and J genes are TRBV4-1 and TRBJ1-2; tentatively, D is TRBD1 (5 bases). CDR1 is MGHRA and CDR2 is YSYEKL in the germline V gene. CDR3 size: 17 residues. With 8 bases removed from V and 2 bases from J, the gap between germline ends came to 24 bases. This chain's CDR3 is CASGLLSGDRENYGYTF. CDR3 in DNA: TGCGCCAGCGGCCTCCTAAGCGGAGACAGAGAAAACTATGGCTACACCTTC.

This clone has a handful of counts. This chain joins TRBV7-2 and TRBJ2-7; 7 positions match TRBD1. The CDR3 spans 15 residues. CDR1 SGHTA and CDR2 FQGNSA come from the germline V gene. V shed 4 bases, J shed 0 bases, and the junction held 6 bases outside the gene matches. CDR3 in amino acids: CASSSTTGLSYEQYF. In nucleotides, the CDR3 is TGTGCCAGCAGCTCCACGACAGGGCTCTCCTACGAGCAGTACTTC.

The rearrangement uses TRBV29-1 and TRBJ2-2, with TRBD2 identical over 7 bases. Germline CDR1 reads SQVTM; CDR2 reads ANQGSEA. With V trimmed by 5 bases and J by 5 bases, 8 bases remained unmatched. CDR3 length: 14 amino acids. The CDR3 region has the DNA TGCAGCGTTAAAGGGAGGGATCAGACCGGGGAGCTGTTTTTT. It translates to CSVKGRDQTGELFF.

V is TRBV14 and J is TRBJ1-1; D remains unclear. With 1 base removed from V and 4 bases from J, the gap between germline ends came to 16 bases. The CDR3 consists of 16 residues. The germline CDR1 and CDR2 sequences are SGHDN and FVKESK. In nucleotides, the CDR3 is TGTGCCAGCAGCCAAGTCCGGGGAGTATCCGTCACTGAAGCTTTCTTT. The encoded protein is CASSQVRGVSVTEAFF.

This rearrangement joins TRBV30 to TRBJ1-2; D uncertain. Germline CDR1 reads GTSNPN; CDR2 reads SVGIG (reference sequence). The CDR3 has 12 residues. V dropped 3 bases and J dropped 6 bases, with 11 bases sitting between them. This CDR3 is CAWSGRADGYTF. The CDR3 DNA is TGTGCCTGGAGCGGACGGGCTGATGGCTACACCTTC.

This clone has only a few counts. The gene calls are TRBV4-2 and TRBJ2-3, with TRBD2 matching 10 bases. The CDR3 length is 18 residues. V lost 0 bases, J lost 4 bases, and 10 bases stayed unmatched. Germline V gene sequence: CDR1 LGHNA, CDR2 YNFKEQ. CDR3 nucleotides: TGTGCCAGCAGCCAAGATCCGAGCGGGGGGGCCGTTTCAGATACGCAGTATTTT. Translated: CASSQDPSGGAVSDTQYF.

This chain links TRBV29-1 with TRBJ2-5; D call uncertain. The CDR3 totals 14 residues. Germline CDR1 and CDR2: SQVTM and ANQGSEA. The ends were cut back, 1 base at V and 1 base at J, with 10 bases in the middle. The CDR3 region is CSVEGLPAQETQYF. CDR3 in DNA: TGCAGCGTTGAAGGGCTGCCTGCCCAAGAGACCCAGTACTTC.

There are a few counts of this clone. The chain is built from TRBV19 and TRBJ2-6; the D is unclear. Germline CDR1 and CDR2: LNHDA and SQIVND (reference sequence). With 5 bases removed from V and 2 bases from J, the gap between germline ends came to 7 bases. The CDR3 runs 14 residues. The CDR3 loop is CASSLRAGANVLTF. In DNA form, the CDR3 reads TGTGCCAGTAGTTTAAGGGCTGGGGCCAACGTCCTGACTTTC.